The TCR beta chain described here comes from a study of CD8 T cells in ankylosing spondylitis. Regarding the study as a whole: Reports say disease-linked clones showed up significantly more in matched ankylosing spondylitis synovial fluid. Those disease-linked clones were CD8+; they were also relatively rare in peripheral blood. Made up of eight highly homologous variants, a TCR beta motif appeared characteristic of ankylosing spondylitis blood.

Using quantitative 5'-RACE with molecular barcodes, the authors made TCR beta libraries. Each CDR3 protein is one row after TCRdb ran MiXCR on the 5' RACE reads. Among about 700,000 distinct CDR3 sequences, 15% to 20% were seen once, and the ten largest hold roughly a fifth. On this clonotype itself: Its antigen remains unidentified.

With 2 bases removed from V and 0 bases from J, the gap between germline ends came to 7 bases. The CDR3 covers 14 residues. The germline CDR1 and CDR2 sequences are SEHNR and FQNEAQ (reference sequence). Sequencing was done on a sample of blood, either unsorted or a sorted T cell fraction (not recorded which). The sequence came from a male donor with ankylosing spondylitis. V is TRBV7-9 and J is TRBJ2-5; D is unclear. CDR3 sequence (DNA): TGTGCCAGCAGCTTACGAGGCCACCAAGAGACCCAGTACTTC. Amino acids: CASSLRGHQETQYF. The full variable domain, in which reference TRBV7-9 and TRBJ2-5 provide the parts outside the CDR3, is DTGVSQNPRHKITKRGQNVTFRCDPISEHNRLYWYRQTLGQGPEFLTYFQNEAQLEKSRLLSDRFSAERPKGSFSTLEIQRTEQGDSAMYLCASSLRGHQETQYFGPGTRLLVL.